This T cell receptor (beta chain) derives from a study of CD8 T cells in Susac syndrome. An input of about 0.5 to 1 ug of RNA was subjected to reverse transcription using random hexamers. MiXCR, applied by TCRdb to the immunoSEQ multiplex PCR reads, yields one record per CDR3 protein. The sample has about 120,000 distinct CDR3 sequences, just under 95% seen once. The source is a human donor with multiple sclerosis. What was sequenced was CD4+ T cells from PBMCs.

The DNA of the CDR3 is TGCGCCAGCAGCCAAGAGGTACAGATGTATGGCTACACCTTC. Amino acids: CASSQEVQMYGYTF. This rearrangement joins TRBV4-3 to TRBJ1-2, with D unresolved. V shed 0 bases and J shed 5 bases, with 10 bases lying between them. Germline V gene lookup returns CDR1 LGHNA and CDR2 YSLEER. The CDR3 totals 14 residues.